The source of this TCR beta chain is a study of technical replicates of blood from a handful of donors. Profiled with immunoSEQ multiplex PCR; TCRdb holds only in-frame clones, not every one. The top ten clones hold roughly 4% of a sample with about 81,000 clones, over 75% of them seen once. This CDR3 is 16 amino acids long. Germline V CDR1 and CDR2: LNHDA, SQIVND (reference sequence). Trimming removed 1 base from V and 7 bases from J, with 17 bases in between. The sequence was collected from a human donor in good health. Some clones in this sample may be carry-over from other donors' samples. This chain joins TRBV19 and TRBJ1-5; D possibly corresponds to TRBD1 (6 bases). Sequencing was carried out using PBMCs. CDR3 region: CASSIVSGQGTQPQHF. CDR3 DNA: TGTGCCAGTAGTATAGTTTCCGGGCAGGGGACGCAGCCCCAGCATTTT.